This T cell receptor (beta chain) was found in a study of shared clonotypes between healthy human individuals. Assay used: immunoSEQ multiplex PCR; TCRdb lists only in-frame clones, some missing. The sample has more than 2 million clones; 95% are singletons. V was clipped by 4 bases and J by 5 bases; unmatched bases: 12. The CDR3 runs 18 residues. Germline-derived CDR1 and CDR2 are LGHNT and FRNRAP. This TCR came from a man aged 18 to 30 in good health. V gene TRBV12-5 combines with J gene TRBJ1-6; 9 bases line up with TRBD1. Sequences were obtained from naive CD4+ T cells sorted from blood. Subset noted: CD45RA+ positively selected. The CDR3 is CASGSGNKQGAHNSPLHF. Here the CDR3 DNA reads TGTGCTAGTGGTTCTGGAAATAAACAGGGGGCGCATAATTCACCCCTCCACTTT.